The clone carrying this T cell receptor (beta chain) was seen only a few times. The authors diagnosed from clinical symptoms, serum thyroxine, TRAb, thyroid ultrasound and orbital computed tomography. This sample is drawn from a study of Graves' ophthalmopathy and Graves' hyperthyroidism. Study in general: There was a collection of peripheral blood at initial diagnosis, before any treatment.

Scientists amplified the TCR beta CDR3 regions from RNA transcripts. HTBI primers served in a first-round RT-PCR, which a second-round multiplex PCR followed. TCRdb reprocessed the multiplex PCR reads with MiXCR, giving one entry per CDR3 protein. The profile shows 350,000 or so distinct CDR3 sequences, under 20% of them singletons. The sequence derives from an adult man with Graves' ophthalmopathy. The material sequenced was peripheral blood.

Here the CDR3 DNA reads TGTGCCAGCAAGGAGTCAGGGGCTGGAGAGACCCAGTACTTC. It is translated as CASKESGAGETQYF. This chain joins TRBV2 and TRBJ2-5; perhaps TRBD1 as D (6 bases). From germline, CDR1 is SNHLY and CDR2 FYNNEI. This CDR3 is 14 amino acids long. The V end lost 7 bases, the J end lost 4 bases, and 16 bases lay between the germline ends.